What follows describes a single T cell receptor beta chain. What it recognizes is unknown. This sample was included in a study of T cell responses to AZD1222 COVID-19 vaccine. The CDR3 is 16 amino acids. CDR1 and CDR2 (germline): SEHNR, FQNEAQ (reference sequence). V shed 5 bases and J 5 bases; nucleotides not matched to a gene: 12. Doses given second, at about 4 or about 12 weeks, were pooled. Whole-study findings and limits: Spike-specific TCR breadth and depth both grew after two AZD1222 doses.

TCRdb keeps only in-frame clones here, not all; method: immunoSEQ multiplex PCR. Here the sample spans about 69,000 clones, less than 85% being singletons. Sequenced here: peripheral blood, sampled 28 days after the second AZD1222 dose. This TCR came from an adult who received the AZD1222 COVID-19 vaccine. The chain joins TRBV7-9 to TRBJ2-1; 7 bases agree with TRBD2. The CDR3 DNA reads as TGTGCCAGCAGCCCGCGACGAGCGGGGCTTAACAATGAGCAGTTCTTC. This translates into CASSPRRAGLNNEQFF.